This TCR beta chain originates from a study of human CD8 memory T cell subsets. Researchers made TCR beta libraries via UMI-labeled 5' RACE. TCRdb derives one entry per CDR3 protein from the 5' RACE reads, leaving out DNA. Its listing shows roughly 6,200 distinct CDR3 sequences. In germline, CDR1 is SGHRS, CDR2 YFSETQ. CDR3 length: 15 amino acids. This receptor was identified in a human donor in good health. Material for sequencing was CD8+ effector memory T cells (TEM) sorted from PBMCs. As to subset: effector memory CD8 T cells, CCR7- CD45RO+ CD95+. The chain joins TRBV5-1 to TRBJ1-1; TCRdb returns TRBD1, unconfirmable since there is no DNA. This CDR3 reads CASSLGIGDHTEAFF.